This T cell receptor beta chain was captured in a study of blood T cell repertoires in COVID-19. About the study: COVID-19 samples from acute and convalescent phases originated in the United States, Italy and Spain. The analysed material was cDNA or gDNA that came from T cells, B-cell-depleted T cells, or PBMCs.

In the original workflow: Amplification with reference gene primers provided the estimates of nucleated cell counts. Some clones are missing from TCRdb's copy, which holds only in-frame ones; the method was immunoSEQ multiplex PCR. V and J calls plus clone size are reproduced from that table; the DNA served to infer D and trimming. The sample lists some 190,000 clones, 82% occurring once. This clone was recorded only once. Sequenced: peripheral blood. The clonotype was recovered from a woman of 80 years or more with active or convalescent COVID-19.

CDR3 nucleotide sequence: TGTGCCAGCAGCCCTAGACAGGCTTCCAGGGCCCAGCATTTT. Its translation is CASSPRQASRAQHF. This chain joins TRBV3-1 (or the pseudogene TRBV3-2) and TRBJ1-5; D is possibly TRBD1 (6 bases). The germline CDR1 and CDR2 sequences are LGHDT and YNNKEL (reference sequence). This CDR3 has 14 residues. Deletions cut 4 bases from V and 11 bases from J, with 18 bases between.